Listed below are T cell receptor beta chains from one sample, sequenced in a study of cytomegalovirus exposure and HLA in healthy donors. The protocol was immunoSEQ multiplex PCR, while the TCRdb copy is restricted to in-frame clones and leaves out a portion. This table has more than 90,000 clones, 65% to 80% appearing once. Specimen: PBMCs. The source of these receptors is a man aged 25-45 years in good health and CMV-seropositive. Each CDR3 is given with its conserved first and last residue. D genes are given only for firm matches.

v_call: TRBV9
d_call: TRBD1
cdr3_aa: CASSVDGTGNSPLHF

v_call: TRBV5-1
d_call: -
cdr3_aa: CASSLGRGDNYGYTF

v_call: TRBV9
d_call: -
cdr3_aa: CASARRDTNTGELFF

v_call: TRBV7-9
d_call: TRBD1
cdr3_aa: CASSLSLVDRGSGYTF

v_call: TRBV9
d_call: -
cdr3_aa: CASSVGQSSSYEQYF

v_call: TRBV7-2
d_call: -
cdr3_aa: CASTPMGGNSPLHF

v_call: TRBV11-2
d_call: -
cdr3_aa: CASSPTWAFGANVLTF

v_call: TRBV18
d_call: -
cdr3_aa: CASSPGEGRNYGYTF

v_call: TRBV27
d_call: TRBD2
cdr3_aa: CASTGTSGGRYNEQFF

v_call: TRBV19
d_call: -
cdr3_aa: CASTSGARRYGYTF

v_call: TRBV28
d_call: -
cdr3_aa: CASSLWQNGYTF

v_call: TRBV6-5
d_call: -
cdr3_aa: CASSYSAGGDTEAFF

v_call: TRBV6-1
d_call: -
cdr3_aa: CASSVQGAHEKLFF

v_call: TRBV6-1
d_call: TRBD1
cdr3_aa: CASRERPGQHYEQYF

v_call: TRBV30
d_call: TRBD2
cdr3_aa: CAWSVTSGGSATQYF

v_call: TRBV25-1
d_call: TRBD1
cdr3_aa: CASSELGPRQGAYDGYTF

v_call: TRBV5-1
d_call: TRBD1
cdr3_aa: CASSLIPGQENSPLHF

v_call: TRBV9
d_call: -
cdr3_aa: CASSPAEGYSPLHF

v_call: TRBV9
d_call: TRBD2
cdr3_aa: CASSVEPGLAVQFF

v_call: TRBV18
d_call: -
cdr3_aa: CASSPAGQPSYEQYF